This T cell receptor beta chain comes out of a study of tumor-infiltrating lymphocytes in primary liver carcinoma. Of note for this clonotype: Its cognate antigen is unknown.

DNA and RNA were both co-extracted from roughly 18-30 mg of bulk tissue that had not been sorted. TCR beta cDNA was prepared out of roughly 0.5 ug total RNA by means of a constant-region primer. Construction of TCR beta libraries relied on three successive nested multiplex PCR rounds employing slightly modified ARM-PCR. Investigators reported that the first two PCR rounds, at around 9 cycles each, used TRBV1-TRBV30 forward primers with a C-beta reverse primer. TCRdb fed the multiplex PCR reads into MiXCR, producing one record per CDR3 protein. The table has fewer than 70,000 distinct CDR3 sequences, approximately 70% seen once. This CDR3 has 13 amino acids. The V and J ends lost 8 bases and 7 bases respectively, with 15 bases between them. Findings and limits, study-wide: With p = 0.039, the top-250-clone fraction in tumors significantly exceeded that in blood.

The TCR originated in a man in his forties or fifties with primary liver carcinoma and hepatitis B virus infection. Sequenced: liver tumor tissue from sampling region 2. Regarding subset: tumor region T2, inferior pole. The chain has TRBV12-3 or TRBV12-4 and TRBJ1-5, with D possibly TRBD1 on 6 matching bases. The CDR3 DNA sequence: TGTGCCAGCTGTGAGGGGGTAGGGCAGCCCCAGCATTTT. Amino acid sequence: CASCEGVGQPQHF.